The clone carrying this T cell receptor beta chain has at least ten counts. TCRdb redid the calling of the 5' RACE reads with MiXCR, one entry per CDR3 protein. There are 300,000 to 450,000 distinct CDR3 sequences in the sample; 7% to 9% occur only once, and approximately 16% lies in the top ten. The data were obtained in a study of T cells after yellow fever vaccination. About the study: SMART-Seq v4 Ultra Low Input prepared libraries from low-cell fractions.

The CDR3 covers 12 residues. Germline CDR1 is MNHEY and CDR2 is SVGAGI. Trimming removed 6 bases from V and 14 bases from J, with 14 bases in between. The input for sequencing was PBMCs, taken roughly seven weeks after the first yellow fever vaccination. The gene calls are TRBV6-5 and TRBJ1-6; D is uncertain. The TCR originated in a man between 18 and 29 years old who received the YFV17D yellow fever vaccine. CDR3 sequence (DNA): TGTGCCAGCAGGTCGGACCCGAAGTCCCTCCACTTT. Translation gives CASRSDPKSLHF.